These T cell receptor beta chains were read from a single sample in a study of cytomegalovirus exposure and HLA in healthy donors. The protocol was immunoSEQ multiplex PCR, while the TCRdb copy is restricted to in-frame clones and leaves out a portion. Of 150,000 or so clones in the sample, roughly 80% were seen once. Sequencing input: PBMCs. The source of these receptors is a male donor in good health and CMV-seropositive. The CDR3 runs from the conserved cysteine through the conserved F or W. The D gene is left open where the match is weak. Clone size is shown for a subset of rows, as once, few, many or a class of expanded clone.

clone_size j_call d_call v_call cdr3_nt cdr3_aa
- TRBJ2-7 TRBD2 TRBV7-2 TGTGCCAGCAGCTTAGCTGAGACTAGCGGGGGAGGGTACGAGCAGTACTTC CASSLAETSGGGYEQYF
- TRBJ1-1 - TRBV5-1 TGCGCCAGCAGTTTTACAGGGAGGGAAACTGAAGCTTTCTTT CASSFTGRETEAFF
- TRBJ2-1 TRBD2 TRBV28 TGTGCCAGCACCCACGGGGGAGCGGGAAAAAGTGAGCAGTTCTTC CASTHGGAGKSEQFF
once TRBJ2-6 - TRBV29-1 TGCAGCGCCGGAGGGGCTCAATCTGGGGCCAACGTCCTGACTTTC CSAGGAQSGANVLTF
- TRBJ2-2 TRBD1 TRBV5-1 TGCGCCAGCAGCCCGGGACAGGGCAACACCGGGGAGCTGTTTTTT CASSPGQGNTGELFF
- TRBJ2-1 TRBD2 TRBV18 TGTGCCAGCTCACCACCTAGCGGGAGAGACAATGAGCAGTTCTTC CASSPPSGRDNEQFF
- TRBJ2-3 - TRBV15 TGTGCCACCAGCAGGGACGGGCGGGAAGGCACAGATACGCAGTATTTT CATSRDGREGTDTQYF
- TRBJ2-1 - TRBV5-1 TGCGCCAGCAGCTTGGGACTCGCGAATGAGCAGTTCTTC CASSLGLANEQFF
- TRBJ2-1 TRBD2 TRBV28 TGTGCCAGCCGTTTCCTGGCGGGGGGGTCCAATGAGCAGTTCTTC CASRFLAGGSNEQFF
few TRBJ2-7 - TRBV7-2 TGTGCCAGCAGCGGGTCGGGGTACGAGCAGTACTTC CASSGSGYEQYF
- TRBJ1-2 TRBD1 TRBV13 TGTGCCAGCAAGTCGAGGGGGCGCGACTATGGCTACACCTTC CASKSRGRDYGYTF
- TRBJ1-2 - TRBV6-5 TGTGCCAGCAGTTATGAAACAGGGCGAACTAACTATGGCTACACCTTC CASSYETGRTNYGYTF
- TRBJ1-2 - TRBV30 TGTGCCTCAGGAGGTATCTCGGTGGGAAATGGCTACACCTTC CASGGISVGNGYTF
- TRBJ2-7 - TRBV7-7 TGTGCCAGCAGCTTAGGTGTGGGTCGGAGCGCCGAGCAGTACTTC CASSLGVGRSAEQYF
- TRBJ1-2 TRBD1 TRBV10-2 TGCGCCAGCAGCCCTAGGGACAGCGGTAACCCGGGAGGCTACACCTTC CASSPRDSGNPGGYTF
few TRBJ1-1 - TRBV7-2 TGTGCCAGCAGCTTAGCCAGATTCCGGGACTATGAATGGACTGAAGCTTTCTTT CASSLARFRDYEWTEAFF
- TRBJ2-5 - TRBV4-3 TGCGCCAGCAGCCAAGATTTAGACAGAACTAAGCCGCTGTACTTC CASSQDLDRTKPLYF
few TRBJ2-3 - TRBV28 TGTGCCAGCAGTTTGCCTAGCAGTTTGACAGATACGCAGTATTTT CASSLPSSLTDTQYF
- TRBJ2-1 - TRBV7-2 TGTGCCAGCAGCTTATCCGGCAATGAGCAGTTCTTC CASSLSGNEQFF
- TRBJ2-1 TRBD2 TRBV4-3 TGCGCCAGCAGCCAAGATCGTCCTAGCGGGAGTTCCATTGATGAGCAGTTCTTC CASSQDRPSGSSIDEQFF
- TRBJ2-7 - TRBV7-6 TGTGCCAGCAGCCCTTCCCAGGGTTCCTACGAGCAGTACTTC CASSPSQGSYEQYF
- TRBJ1-1 - TRBV14 TGTGCCAGCAGCCAAGATCCGGGTACTGAAGCTTTCTTT CASSQDPGTEAFF
- TRBJ2-5 - TRBV7-2 TGTGCCAGCAGTCGGGCCGTTGGGCAGGGGAAACAAGAGACCCAGTACTTC CASSRAVGQGKQETQYF
once TRBJ1-3 - TRBV9 TGTGCCAGCAGCGTAACGGACAGCTCTGGAAACACCATATATTTT CASSVTDSSGNTIYF
- TRBJ2-1 TRBD2 TRBV15 TGTGCCACCAGCAGCCGACTAGCGGTGTACAATGAGCAGTTCTTC CATSSRLAVYNEQFF
- TRBJ1-2 - TRBV10-2 TGCGCCAGCAGTGTCTCACAGGGTGTCTATGGCTACACCTTC CASSVSQGVYGYTF
- TRBJ1-6 - TRBV11-2 TGTGCCAGCAGCGATTTTCGATCGGCCCTCCACTTT CASSDFRSALHF
- TRBJ2-5 - TRBV7-6 TGTGCCAGCAGCTTATCCGGCCAAGAGACCCAGTACTTC CASSLSGQETQYF
- TRBJ1-2 TRBD1 TRBV28 TGTGCCAGTAAAACAGGGGTCTATGGCTACACCTTC CASKTGVYGYTF
- TRBJ1-4 - TRBV14 TGTGCCAGCAGCCCCCAGGGATTTTTGAATGAAAAACTGTTTTTT CASSPQGFLNEKLFF
- TRBJ2-5 TRBD1 TRBV30 TGTGCCTGGCAACAGGGGCGACGAAGAGACACCCAGTACTTC CAWQQGRRRDTQYF
- TRBJ1-2 - TRBV28 TGTGCCAGCAGTACGGGGGATAACTATGGCTACACCTTC CASSTGDNYGYTF
once TRBJ2-7 TRBD2 TRBV27 TGTGCCAGCAGAGGACTAGCGGGATCCTACGAGCAGTACTTC CASRGLAGSYEQYF
- TRBJ2-2 TRBD2 TRBV9 TGTGCCAGCAGCGTTACTAGCGGGAGAAATGCCGGGGAGCTGTTTTTT CASSVTSGRNAGELFF
- TRBJ1-3 - TRBV9 TGTGCCAGCAGCCTCGGGGGGCTCTCTGGAAACACCATATATTTT CASSLGGLSGNTIYF
- TRBJ2-7 TRBD2 TRBV30 TGTGCCTGGAGTCCCAGCGGGAGTGACGAGCAGTACTTC CAWSPSGSDEQYF
- TRBJ1-1 - TRBV19 TGTGCCAGTAGTAGCCAGGGGAACACTGAAGCTTTCTTT CASSSQGNTEAFF
- TRBJ2-7 TRBD2 TRBV30 TGTGCCTGGGCCGGGACTAGCGGTTCCTCCTACGAGCAGTACTTC CAWAGTSGSSYEQYF
- TRBJ1-5 TRBD1 TRBV19 TGTGCCAGTCGGGGACAGGGGTATAGCAATCAGCCCCAGCATTTT CASRGQGYSNQPQHF
few TRBJ2-7 TRBD2 TRBV7-6 TGTGCCAGCAGCTTAGGCGGGGGGGGTTCCTACGAGCAGTACTTC CASSLGGGGSYEQYF